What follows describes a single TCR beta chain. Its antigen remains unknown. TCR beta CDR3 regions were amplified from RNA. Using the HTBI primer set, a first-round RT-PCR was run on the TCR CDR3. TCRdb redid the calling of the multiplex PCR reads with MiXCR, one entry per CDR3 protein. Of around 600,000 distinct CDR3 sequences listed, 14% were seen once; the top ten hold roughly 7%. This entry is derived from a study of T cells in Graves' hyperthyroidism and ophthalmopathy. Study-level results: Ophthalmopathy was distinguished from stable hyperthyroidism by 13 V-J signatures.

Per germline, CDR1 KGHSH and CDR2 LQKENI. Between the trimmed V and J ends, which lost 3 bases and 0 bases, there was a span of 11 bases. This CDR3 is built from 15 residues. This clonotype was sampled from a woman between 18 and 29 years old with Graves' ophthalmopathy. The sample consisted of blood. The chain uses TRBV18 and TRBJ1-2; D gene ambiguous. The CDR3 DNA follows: TGTGCCAGCTCACCTTACACTGATGCTAACTATGGCTACACCTTC. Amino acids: CASSPYTDANYGYTF.